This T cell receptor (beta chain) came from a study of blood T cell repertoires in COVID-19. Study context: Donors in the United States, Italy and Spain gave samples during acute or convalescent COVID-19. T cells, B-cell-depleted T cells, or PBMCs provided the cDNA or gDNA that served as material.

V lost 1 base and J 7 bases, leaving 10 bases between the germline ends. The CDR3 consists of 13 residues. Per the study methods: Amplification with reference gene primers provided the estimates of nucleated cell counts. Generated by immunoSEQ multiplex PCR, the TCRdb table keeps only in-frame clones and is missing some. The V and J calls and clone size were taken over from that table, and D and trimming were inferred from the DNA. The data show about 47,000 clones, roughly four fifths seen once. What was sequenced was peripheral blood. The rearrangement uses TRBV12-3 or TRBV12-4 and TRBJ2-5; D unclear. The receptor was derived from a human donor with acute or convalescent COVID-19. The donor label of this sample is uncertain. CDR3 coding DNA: TGTGCCAGCAGTTTAGACCCCCGAGGGACCCAGTACTTC. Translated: CASSLDPRGTQYF.